This TCR beta chain is drawn from a study of T cell changes during pregnancy in multiple sclerosis. This clone was seen only a few times. The table came from immunoSEQ multiplex PCR; TCRdb's copy has only in-frame clones and leaves some out. The sample holds tens of thousands of clones, 85% to 90% seen once. The CDR3 has 13 residues. The germline V gene has CDR1 SQVTM and CDR2 ANQGSEA. With V trimmed by 3 bases and J by 4 bases, 5 bases remained unmatched. The chain carries TRBV29-1 and TRBJ1-2; TRBD1 agrees at 7 bases. The source is a female donor with multiple sclerosis, enrolled in a pregnancy study. Here the sequenced sample was CD8+ T cells from peripheral blood mononuclear cells, taken in the second trimester of pregnancy. In DNA, the CDR3 is TGCAGCGTTGAGACAGGGTCAAGCTATGGCTACACCTTC. Translated: CSVETGSSYGYTF.